This T cell receptor beta chain was sequenced during a study of blood T cell repertoires in COVID-19. Clones were sequenced by immunoSEQ multiplex PCR, and TCRdb holds only the in-frame ones, with some missing. The sample has about 430,000 clones, 75% to 90% seen once. The CDR3 extends over 15 amino acids. The germline V gene encodes CDR1 KGHDR and CDR2 SFDVKD. V lost 6 bases, J lost 3 bases, and 17 bases lay in between. Material: PBMCs or T cells enriched from blood (not recorded which). The origin of this receptor is a man aged 25-45 years who had recovered from COVID-19. The rearrangement uses TRBV24-1 and TRBJ2-7; tentative D call: TRBD1 (6 bases). This CDR3 reads CATSLKGQEYYEQYF. DNA of the CDR3: TGTGCCACCAGTTTAAAGGGACAAGAGTACTACGAGCAGTACTTC.